The sequence of this T cell receptor beta chain was determined in a study of blood T cells in healthy people across ages. V gave up 5 bases and J gave up 0 bases; unmatched junction bases: 5. Germline V gene data show CDR1 as LNHNV and CDR2 as YYDKDF (reference sequence). This CDR3 comprises 15 residues. Using a J-beta primer mix together with a sample-barcoded 5' primer, a second PCR was run for about 7 to 12 cycles. TCRdb analysed the 5' RACE reads with MiXCR anew, one entry per CDR3 protein. The table includes hundreds of thousands of distinct CDR3 sequences, around three fifths detected once. The chain joins TRBV15 to TRBJ2-3; 7 bases fit TRBD1. Sequencing used blood. This sequence originates from a man in his forties in good health. The CDR3 DNA reads TGTGCCACCAGCTCGAACAGGGGAAGCACAGATACGCAGTATTTT. Translation gives CATSSNRGSTDTQYF.